Listed below are T cell receptor beta chains from one sample, sequenced in a study of cytomegalovirus exposure and HLA in healthy donors. Some clones are missing from TCRdb's copy, which holds only in-frame ones; the method was immunoSEQ multiplex PCR. The sample carries around 150,000 clones, 70% to 80% recorded once. The sequencing input was PBMCs. The receptors here all came from a woman aged 50 to 60 in good health and CMV-seronegative. The CDR3 runs from the conserved cysteine through the conserved F or W. A D gene is named only where the DNA matches it firmly. Not every row has a clone size; where given, it reads once, few, many or a size class.

V gene,clone size,D gene,J gene,CDR3 DNA,CDR3 protein
TRBV28,once,TRBD1,TRBJ1-3,TGTGCCAGCCGGAGACAGGGCACCTTCTGGGGAAACACCATATATTTT,CASRRQGTFWGNTIYF
TRBV25-1,.,TRBD1,TRBJ1-1,TGTGCCAGCAGCCGGGACAGGGGAAGAACTGAAGCTTTCTTT,CASSRDRGRTEAFF
TRBV28,.,.,TRBJ2-5,TGTGCCAGCAGTCCGCACTTAGAGACCCAGTACTTC,CASSPHLETQYF
TRBV9,.,TRBD1,TRBJ2-2,TGTGCCAGCAGCGTAGGTACGAGGGGGACAGGGAGAGCCGGGGAGCTGTTTTTT,CASSVGTRGTGRAGELFF
TRBV14,.,TRBD2,TRBJ2-1,TGTGCCAGCAGCCTAAGGTTACTAGCGGAAACCTACAATGAGCAGTTCTTC,CASSLRLLAETYNEQFF
TRBV19,.,.,TRBJ1-5,TGTGCCAGTAGTCTCATCGGGGGGTACCAGCATTTT,CASSLIGGYQHF
TRBV14,.,TRBD2,TRBJ2-5,TGTGCCAGCAGCCAAGTCCCGGGACTACAAGAAGAGACCCAGTACTTC,CASSQVPGLQEETQYF
TRBV7-2,.,TRBD1,TRBJ2-5,TGTGCCAGCAGCTTATACAGGGGTAACGGGGAGACCCAGTACTTC,CASSLYRGNGETQYF
TRBV2,.,TRBD1,TRBJ1-1,TGTGCCAGCAGTCCCGGACAGGTCAACACTGAAGCTTTCTTT,CASSPGQVNTEAFF
TRBV15,.,TRBD2,TRBJ2-1,TGTGCCACCTTGGGCGGACTAGCGGAGGGCAATGAGCAGTTCTTC,CATLGGLAEGNEQFF
TRBV15,once,TRBD2,TRBJ2-5,TGTGCCACCAGCAGAGGTTGGACGGGCGGGGGAAAGACCCAGTACTTC,CATSRGWTGGGKTQYF
TRBV7-9,.,TRBD1,TRBJ1-1,TGTGCCAGCAGCGTACAGGGGAAGGGCACTGAAGCTTTCTTT,CASSVQGKGTEAFF
TRBV5-1,.,TRBD2,TRBJ2-5,TGCGCCAGCAGCGCCAGTACCAGCGGGAGTGGCGAGACCCAGTACTTC,CASSASTSGSGETQYF
TRBV28,.,.,TRBJ2-5,TGTGCCAGCAGTTTGCCGGGGCAAGAGACCCAGTACTTC,CASSLPGQETQYF
TRBV18,.,.,TRBJ2-7,TGTGCCAGCTCACCACCCGGACTACCCGACTACGAGCAGTACTTC,CASSPPGLPDYEQYF
TRBV27,.,.,TRBJ1-4,TGTGCCAGCAGTCCCCAGACAGGTTGGGATGAAAAACTGTTTTTT,CASSPQTGWDEKLFF
TRBV18,.,.,TRBJ1-1,TGTGCCAGCTCACCACAGGAGTTGAACACTGAAGCTTTCTTT,CASSPQELNTEAFF